The text below deals with one T cell receptor beta chain. Its antigen is currently unknown. This entry comes from a study of radiotherapy plus CTLA-4 blockade in lung cancer. Study conclusions and caveats: Expansion of tumor-derived TCR clones was observed in blood after radiotherapy plus ipilimumab. Early shifts in blood T cell clones, with interferon-beta, reportedly predicted response best.

The repertoire was sequenced with immunoSEQ multiplex PCR; TCRdb's copy has only in-frame clones and lacks some. The sample holds approximately 70,000 clones, approximately 76% seen once. Patients with chemo-refractory metastatic non-small-cell lung cancer received focal radiation plus CTLA-4 blockade with ipilimumab. Germline V gene lookup returns CDR1 SGHNT and CDR2 YYREEE (reference sequence). The CDR3 has 14 amino acids. V dropped 4 bases and J dropped 0; count of bases not matched to a gene: 3. The TCR sequence derives from a human donor with non-small cell lung cancer whose response to radiotherapy plus ipilimumab could not be evaluated. Some clones in this sample may be carry-over from other donors' samples. This material consisted of peripheral blood, taken from a patient treated with radiotherapy plus ipilimumab. V and J are TRBV5-4 and TRBJ2-7; 8 bases are a match to TRBD1. The CDR3 DNA reads as TGTGCCAGCAGCCCCGGACAGGGCTCCTACGAGCAGTACTTC. The encoded protein is CASSPGQGSYEQYF.